This T cell receptor (beta chain) came from a study of blood T cell repertoires in COVID-19. The length of the CDR3 is 14 residues. After removal of 3 bases from V and 4 bases from J, the junction contained 2 bases not matched to a gene. CDR1 is SGHNT, CDR2 YYREEE, per germline (reference sequence). The data were produced by immunoSEQ multiplex PCR, yet TCRdb's version contains in-frame clones alone and is incomplete. The table lists about 240,000 clones, 88% of them singletons. Sequencing used peripheral blood. The sequence was collected from a woman aged 40 to 50 who had recovered from COVID-19. The V gene is TRBV5-4, the J gene TRBJ1-1, with 11 bases that match TRBD1. As DNA, the CDR3 is TGTGCCAGCAGCTGGGGGACAGGGGGCACTGAAGCTTTCTTT. Protein product: CASSWGTGGTEAFF.